The entry below describes one T cell receptor (beta chain). No antigen is known for it. Within one base of it there is no much larger clone, and no base qualities were kept. The V end gives up 6 bases and the J end 5 bases, leaving 6 bases in the junction not matched to a gene. The germline V gene yields SGHDN for CDR1 and FVKESK for CDR2. Taken from cysteine to phenylalanine, the CDR3 has 13 residues. Just CDR3 DNA is preserved here, 39 bases in frame from base 1. The data were obtained in a study of cytomegalovirus exposure and HLA in healthy donors (dated by TCRdb to 2017 to 2019). For the wider study: An earlier analysis of approximately 600 of the donors reported about 290 Gb of sequence data and roughly 100 million unique TCR beta sequences from about 200 million T cells. An early release covering roughly 600 HLA-typed donors comprised 250 to 350 gigabases of sequencing data and tens of millions of unique TCR sequences. Among the roughly 390 genotyped donors, around 79% belonged to the genetic ancestry cluster associated with self-reported Caucasian donors. The study was designed to test whether signatures of past pathogen exposure could be identified by cataloging public T cell receptors. The study profiled the T cell repertoires of 550 to 700 subjects by immunosequencing and related them to cytomegalovirus serostatus. A separate validation cohort of some 130 different subjects was used in addition to the roughly 620-subject first cohort. To predict cytomegalovirus infection status, the study combined high-throughput TCR immunosequencing, statistical association of individual TCRs with disease status, and machine learning. A later analysis re-analyzed previously published TCR beta repertoires from approximately 670 donors and added high-resolution HLA genotyping to study TCR occurrence patterns. The later analysis used no new phenotypic data to find candidate immune exposures, relying instead on TCR beta sequences and their occurrence across donors. An earlier analysis of 500 to 750 of the donors applied high-throughput TCR beta sequencing to assess whether each TCR beta V gene segment acted as functional or pseudogenic. Donor age, sex, ethnicity and CMV serostatus were collected together with the repertoire data. In a later genetic analysis, genome-wide SNP genotypes for about 65% of the 666 donors were used, and that subset was treated as a discovery cohort. All discovery cohort repertoires had been generated using a single sequencing platform. HLA typing included class I and class II loci at four-digit resolution. Typing coverage varied by locus: 629-630 donors for A, B, C, DRB1 and DQB1; roughly 560 for DQA1; about 590 for DPA1; approximately 490 for DPB1. A handful of DR-DQ haplotypes were handled as single units for association and clustering because linkage in the cohort was strong. Among some 410 genotyped donors of the cohort, an average of 235,054 unique TCR beta nucleotide sequences were sequenced per donor, roughly 18% of them non-productive.

The study at large found these results: According to a later analysis, parvovirus B19, influenza, CMV and Epstein-Barr virus appeared linked to several top co-occurrence clusters. In a later analysis, HLA-associated TCR beta chains were found to be more clonally expanded and to have lower generation probabilities than equally common non-associated chains. Because HLA typing was missing for some donors at each locus, association tests included only the typed subset. The study gave a list of 150 to 200 TCR beta chains associated with cytomegalovirus. Most TCR sequences were observed very rarely across donors, whereas some public TCRs were present in many individuals. The sequencing pipeline was judged likely to have produced a cluster of highly shared sequence variants as a technical artifact. In a later analysis, the rate of TCR association differed among HLA loci, with DRB1 alleles having the most associated TCRs and HLA-C alleles having the fewest. The 87-base-pair reads could not distinguish some IMGT-functional V segments, including TRBV6-2 and TRBV6-3, so those segments were excluded. Cytomegalovirus status was reported to be diagnosed by the classifier with high specificity and sensitivity in both the original and validation cohorts. Because counts were too low, 15 to 20 rarely observed V segments, including chromosome 9 orphons, were left out of the earlier analysis of 500 to 750 of the donors. In a later genetic analysis, a missense DCLRE1C variant was associated with V-gene and J-gene trimming of TCR beta chains, and the association was replicated in an independent cohort. According to a later genetic analysis, donors in an Asian-associated ancestry cluster had fewer N-insertions in productive TCRs than the approximately 610-donor mean. Linkage disequilibrium might explain the correlated functional status among segregating V segments, but an unknown experimental factor could not be ruled out. Immune exposure information for the cohort was limited to CMV serostatus. In vitro tests confirmed that three of the cytomegalovirus-associated TCR beta chains recognize cytomegalovirus antigens. Sequencing depth was assumed to be roughly uniform across donors in the presence/absence analyses, though that assumption may not hold. The cohort was sequenced for TCR beta chains only, and without alpha or paired-chain data the features that could be detected were limited. In a later analysis, most CMV-associated TCR beta chains were found to appear HLA-restricted, with HLA associations seemingly driven largely by CMV exposure. Broadly in line with IMGT annotations, most TCR beta V segments showed up in productive rearrangements about 87% or about 30% of the time in an earlier analysis of a few hundred of the donors. A further reported finding was that TCR beta sequences accurately predicted the HLA-A and HLA-B alleles for most subjects in the first cohort. The authors suggested that the approach could potentially be generalized to other disease states and immunological phenotypes. At a false discovery rate of 0.05, a later analysis linked 16,000 or so TCR beta sequences to specific HLA alleles. When HLA alleles, especially DR and DQ, strongly co-occurred, TCR associations were difficult to assign to individual alleles.

The cohort was made up of roughly 670 healthy bone marrow donors. Cohort members were all nominally healthy when sampled, although unrecorded immune exposures were likely present. The donor tested CMV seropositive and was one of the 289 seropositive cohort members. A peripheral blood sample was collected from each donor, and TCR beta sequencing was performed on peripheral blood mononuclear cells. Genomic DNA extraction from the blood cell samples was performed with the Qiagen DNeasy Blood Extraction Kit. Libraries were constructed by the immunoSEQ multiplex PCR assay. For the multiplex PCR, a mixture combining 60 forward primers for TCR Vbeta segments and 13 reverse primers for TCR Jbeta segments was used. The CDR3 region of rearranged TCR beta genes was amplified from genomic DNA by a multiplex PCR assay. Amplified TCR beta libraries were sequenced as 87-base-pair reads on the Illumina HiSeq System. The paper's data handling went like this. A later analysis counted around 72 million unique TCR beta chains across the approximately 700 repertoires, and some 11 million of these chains were shared by at least two donors. A nearest-neighbor algorithm error-corrected the raw reads and collapsed the reads into unique sequences, merging closely related sequences to remove PCR and sequencing errors. CDR3 sequences were aligned to IMGT reference sequences to assign V, D and J gene segments. For a sequence to be retained, at least a six-nucleotide match to both a V gene segment and a J gene segment was required. A rearrangement counted as productive if the CDR3 had no stop codons and remained in frame with V and J, and every other rearrangement counted as non-productive. Following IMGT convention, CDR3 was defined as the stretch from the second conserved V-encoded cysteine to the conserved J-encoded phenylalanine. Sequences without an unambiguous match to a single V gene segment were excluded from the earlier analysis of several hundred of the donors. An earlier analysis of 587 of the donors called V segments functional above 56.7% productive rearrangements and segregating when the between-donor standard deviation exceeded 5%. A statistical classification framework was built to diagnose cytomegalovirus status from the catalog of TCR beta chain sequences. V and J gene assignment, in a later analysis, came from comparing TCR nucleotide sequences with IMGT/GENE-DB human TR gene sequences. In a later analysis, CDR3 sequences and most-parsimonious VDJ recombination scenarios were assigned using the TCRdist pipeline. A later analysis defined each TCR beta chain by its CDR3 amino acid sequence plus V-gene family, and excluded reads lacking a unique V-gene family. A later analysis removed roughly 590 highly shared, low-generation-probability nucleotide sequences to deal with suspected cross-contamination and a sequencing artifact. In a later analysis, a clonal expansion index was calculated for each public chain from normalized within-repertoire ranks of inferred template counts. In a later analysis, generation probabilities were computed using a VDJ recombination model fitted to out-of-frame rearrangements, and the results were checked against IGoR. In a later analysis, TCR-TCR, TCR-HLA and TCR-CMV co-occurrence was scored with hypergeometric tests, and a repertoire-size bias correction was applied to TCR pairs. False discovery rates were estimated in a later analysis by permuting HLA or CMV assignments 20 times. In a later analysis, co-occurring TCRs were grouped with DBSCAN, and TCRdist sequence similarity was added when clustering was performed within HLA-allele-positive subsets. Repertoires with fewer than 30,000 or more than 120,000 public chains, plus five repertoires with anomalous nucleotide sharing, were excluded from co-occurrence clustering. TCRdb carries this immuneACCESS record with in-frame sequences only. Its versions omit some clonotypes, under half of them owing to an unresolved V gene in the studies checked, with the rest unexplained. That table is the source of V, J and clone size, and D and trimming were worked out from the DNA. In this sample the table shows 100,000 or so clones, roughly 70% of which occur a single time. Approximately 4.8% of the sample comes from the top ten.

Input material: PBMCs. The clonotype comes from a woman younger than 35 in good health and CMV-seropositive. Rearrangement joined TRBV14 to TRBJ2-5, with 7 bases matching TRBD2. The nucleotide sequence is given as TGTGCCAGCAGTAGAGCGGGATGGGAGACCCAGTACTTC. Translated, this gives CASSRAGWETQYF. The reference TRBV14 and TRBJ2-5 proteins fill in what lies around the CDR3, so the full variable domain reads EAGVTQFPSHSVIEKGQTVTLRCDPISGHDNLYWYRRVMGKEIKFLLHFVKESKQDESGMPNNRFLAERTGGTYSTLKVQPAELEDSGVYFCASSRAGWETQYFGPGTRLLVL.